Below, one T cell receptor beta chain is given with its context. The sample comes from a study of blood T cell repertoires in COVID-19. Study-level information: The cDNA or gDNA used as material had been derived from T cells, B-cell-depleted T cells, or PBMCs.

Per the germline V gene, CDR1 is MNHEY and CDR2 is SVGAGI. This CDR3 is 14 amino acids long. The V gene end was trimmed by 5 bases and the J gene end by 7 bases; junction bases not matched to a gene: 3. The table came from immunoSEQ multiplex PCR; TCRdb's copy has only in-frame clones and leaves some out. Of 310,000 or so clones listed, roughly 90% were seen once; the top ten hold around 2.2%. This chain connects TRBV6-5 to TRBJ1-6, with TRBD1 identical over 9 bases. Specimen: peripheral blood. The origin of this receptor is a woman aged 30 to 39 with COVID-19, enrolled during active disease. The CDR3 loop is CASSRDRDNSPLHF. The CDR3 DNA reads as TGTGCCAGCAGTCGGGACAGGGACAATTCACCCCTCCACTTT.